The 21 T cell receptor beta chains below come from one sample, sequenced in a study of T cell repertoires in cytomegalovirus infection. One entry per CDR3 protein, called by TCRdb with MiXCR from the reads. The sample has more than 400,000 distinct CDR3 sequences; about 26% are singletons. The sequenced material came from PBMCs. These receptor sequences come from a human donor in good health (CMV status not recorded). Some clones in this sample may be carry-over from other donors' samples.

This clonotype was counted ten times or more. V and J are TRBV7-2 and TRBJ2-7; 7 nucleotides agree with TRBD2. With V trimmed by 5 bases and J by 1 base, 14 bases remained unmatched. This CDR3 is 17 amino acids long. The germline gives CDR1 SGHTA, CDR2 FQGNSA. The CDR3, as DNA: TGTGCCAGCAGCCCCGAAGGGGTGGGAGGGCCGTCCTACGAGCAGTACGTC. Translated, it gives CASSPEGVGGPSYEQYV.

This clonotype was counted a few times. The V gene is TRBV12-3 or TRBV12-4, the J gene TRBJ2-7, with TRBD1 identical over 9 bases. This CDR3 region has 14 residues. V trimming: 4 bases; J trimming: 6 bases; junction bases outside the gene matches: 7. CDR3 amino acids: CASSSQGAEAEQYF. In nucleotides, the CDR3 is TGTGCCAGCAGTTCACAGGGGGCCGAGGCCGAGCAGTACTTC.

V gene TRBV11-2 combines with J gene TRBJ2-2; 15 bases match TRBD2. Trimming at V came to 8 bases and at J to 5 bases, leaving 6 bases not matched to a gene. Germline V gene lookup returns CDR1 SGHAT and CDR2 FQNNGV. CDR3 size: 16 residues. CDR3: CASSGLAGGWTGELFF. DNA for the CDR3: TGTGCCAGCTCCGGACTAGCGGGAGGGTGGACCGGGGAGCTGTTTTTT.

This sequence joins TRBV7-6 and TRBJ2-1, with 10 bases lining up with TRBD2. Losses at the gene ends were 7 bases for V and 3 bases for J; bases not matched to a gene: 3. Germline loops: CDR1 SGHVS, CDR2 FNYEAQ. The CDR3 runs to 14 residues. Here the CDR3 DNA reads TGTGCCAGCACTCCTAGCGGGAGCTACAATGAGCAGTTCTTC. This codes for CASTPSGSYNEQFF.

The chain carries TRBV12-3 or TRBV12-4 and TRBJ2-3; the match to TRBD2 covers 12 bases. J was trimmed by 5 bases and V by 6 bases; bases with no gene match: 9. This CDR3 has 16 residues. CDR3 loop: CASRPLAGGLVDTQYF. The CDR3 bases are TGTGCCAGCAGACCGCTAGCGGGAGGGCTCGTAGATACGCAGTATTTT.

The sample holds a few counts of this clonotype. The chain recombines TRBV28 with TRBJ1-4; TRBD1 might be the D (6 bases). The CDR3 has 14 residues. V dropped 2 bases and J dropped 4 bases, with 8 bases sitting between them. Germline V gives CDR1 MDHEN, CDR2 SYDVKM. Here the CDR3 DNA reads TGTGCCAGCAGTTTAGGACAGTTTAATGAAAAACTGTTTTTT. Translation: CASSLGQFNEKLFF.

The table lists this clonotype with a few counts. The chain combines TRBV19 with TRBJ2-7; possibly TRBD2 for D (5 bases). The V end was cut by 5 bases, the J end by 1 base, with 21 bases between. Germline CDR1 and CDR2: LNHDA and SQIVND (reference sequence). This CDR3 comprises 17 residues. The CDR3 sequence is CASSPSSRSARSYEQYF. CDR3 sequence (DNA): TGTGCCAGTAGTCCTTCAAGTCGTAGCGCGCGTTCCTACGAGCAGTACTTC.

The gene calls are TRBV6-6 and TRBJ2-2; 7 bases agree with TRBD1. The junction had 9 bases not matched to a gene; V was cut back by 6 bases and J by 5 bases. The germline CDR1 and CDR2 sequences are MNHNY and SVGAGI (reference sequence). This CDR3 is 15 amino acids long. The CDR3 spells CASSSYRGATGELFF. In DNA form, the CDR3 reads TGTGCCAGCAGCTCTTACAGGGGTGCGACCGGGGAGCTGTTTTTT.

The rearrangement joins TRBV6-1 to TRBJ2-7, with 9 bases fitting TRBD1. The CDR3 has 15 residues. Germline CDR1 and CDR2: MNHNS and SASEGT. With 4 bases clipped from V and 6 bases from J, the junction kept 10 bases outside the gene matches. CDR3 amino acids: CASSALDRGSGEQYF. The CDR3 DNA reads TGTGCCAGCAGTGCCTTGGACAGGGGAAGTGGCGAGCAGTACTTC.

This clonotype came up many times. V is TRBV12-3 or TRBV12-4 and J is TRBJ2-1, with 10 bases identical to TRBD2. V was pared by 2 bases and J by 6 bases, with 1 base of the junction left unmatched. This CDR3 has 14 residues. CDR3 region: CASSLLAGANEQFF. The CDR3 coding sequence is TGTGCCAGCAGTTTACTAGCGGGAGCCAATGAGCAGTTCTTC.

This clonotype was found a few times. The chain employs TRBV4-1 and TRBJ1-6, with TRBD1 as a possible D gene (5 bases). CDR3 length: 17 amino acids. In germline, CDR1 is MGHRA, CDR2 YSYEKL. V lost 0 bases and J 5 bases, leaving 14 bases between the germline ends. CDR3 sequence: CASSQDRGSVNNSPLHF. CDR3 DNA: TGCGCCAGCAGCCAAGATCGGGGGTCGGTGAATAATTCACCCCTCCACTTT.

There are a few counts of this clonotype. The chain employs TRBV6-2 or TRBV6-3 and TRBJ2-2, with D unclear. Trimming pared 5 bases from V and 6 bases from J, leaving 7 bases between. CDR3 size: 12 residues. The germline gives CDR1 MNHEY, CDR2 SVGEGT. The CDR3 loop reads CASSDGAGELFF. The CDR3 DNA follows: TGTGCCAGCAGTGATGGGGCCGGGGAGCTGTTTTTT.

V is TRBV15 and J is TRBJ2-5, with D possibly being TRBD2 (6 bases). Trimming shortened V by 5 bases and J by 4 bases, and 14 bases separated the two germline ends. CDR3 length: 14 amino acids. CDR1 is LNHNV, CDR2 YYDKDF, per germline (reference sequence). This CDR3 reads CATSGGAGTETQYF. The CDR3 nucleotides read TGTGCCACCAGCGGAGGGGCGGGAACAGAGACCCAGTACTTC.

The table lists this clonotype with a few counts. The chain has TRBV6-5 and TRBJ2-7; D possibly matches TRBD1 or TRBD2 (6 bases each). Trimming removed 6 bases from V and 3 bases from J, with 18 bases in between. Germline V CDR1 and CDR2: MNHEY, SVGAGI. This CDR3 region has 15 residues. The CDR3 spells CASRLYRDGSYEQYF. CDR3 DNA sequence: TGTGCCAGCAGGCTATACAGGGACGGGAGCTACGAGCAGTACTTC.

The chain uses TRBV18 and TRBJ2-7, with D perhaps matching TRBD2 (6 bases). The CDR3 spans 13 residues. With 8 bases removed from V and 4 bases from J, the gap between germline ends came to 15 bases. In germline, CDR1 is KGHSH, CDR2 LQKENI. The CDR3 coding sequence is TGTGCCAGCGCGAAGGAGGGCGGTTACGAGCAGTACTTC. Amino acids: CASAKEGGYEQYF.

The rearrangement joins TRBV5-1 to TRBJ1-1, with D tentatively TRBD1 (5 bases). Germline V gene lookup returns CDR1 SGHRS and CDR2 YFSETQ. V was pared by 1 base and J by 0 bases, with 13 bases between. The CDR3 is 16 residues long. The CDR3 reads CASSLLGLHMNTEAFF. The CDR3 bases are TGCGCCAGCAGCTTGCTGGGACTTCACATGAACACTGAAGCTTTCTTT.

V usage is TRBV5-1 and J usage is TRBJ2-1, with 11 bases lining up with TRBD2. The DNA end favors TRBJ2-7, so the J call may be wrong. This CDR3 comprises 17 residues. Germline V gives CDR1 SGHRS, CDR2 YFSETQ. The CDR3, as DNA: TGCGCCAGCAGGCGGGGACTAGCGGAAACAAACTACAATGAGCAGTACTTC. Translation gives CASRRGLAETNYNEQYF.

The sample holds a few counts of this clonotype. The rearrangement uses TRBV7-2 and TRBJ2-3, with D unclear. Germline V gives CDR1 SGHTA, CDR2 FQGNSA. The CDR3 loop spans 12 amino acids. The V end lost 5 bases, the J end lost 4 bases, and 7 bases lay between the germline ends. The CDR3 bases are TGTGCCAGCAGCCAGAGCCCAGATACGCAGTATTTT. It yields the protein CASSQSPDTQYF.

V gene TRBV14 combines with J gene TRBJ2-3; D is perhaps TRBD1 (5 bases). Germline V gives CDR1 SGHDN, CDR2 FVKESK. Trimming cost V 5 bases and J 7 bases, with 10 bases left between them. The CDR3 is made up of 12 amino acids. The CDR3 protein is CASSGQGYTQYF. CDR3 coding DNA: TGTGCCAGCAGCGGACAAGGATATACGCAGTATTTT.

The CDR3 nucleotides are TGCAGTGCTAGGACAGGGGGAAGGGACAATGAGCAGTTCTTC. It codes for CSARTGGRDNEQFF. The chain carries TRBV20-1 and TRBJ2-1, with 9 bases that match TRBD1. The junction had 5 bases not matched to a gene; V was cut back by 3 bases and J by 5 bases. Germline-derived CDR1 and CDR2 are DFQATT and SNEGSKA (reference sequence). The length of the CDR3 is 14 residues.

The J gene is TRBJ1-6, the V gene TRBV10-3, with TRBD1 matching 7 bases. V was pared by 11 bases and J by 5 bases, with 6 bases of the junction left unmatched. CDR1 is ENHRY and CDR2 is SYGVKD in the germline V gene. The CDR3 consists of 13 residues. The CDR3 nucleotides read TGTGCCGCGGCCGGGACAGATAATTCACCCCTCCACTTT. Its protein is CAAAGTDNSPLHF.